This T cell receptor beta chain is drawn from a study of blood T cell repertoires in COVID-19. As for the study in general: Acute-phase and convalescent COVID-19 samples originated in the United States, Italy and Spain. Nucleic acid was either cDNA or gDNA, and it came from T cells, B-cell-depleted T cells, or PBMCs.

Trimming took off 5 bases at V and 1 base at J, with 9 bases between the two ends. The CDR3 covers 14 residues. Germline V gene sequence: CDR1 SGHRS, CDR2 YFSETQ. Original processing notes: Reference gene primer amplification gave estimated nucleated cell counts. The protocol was immunoSEQ multiplex PCR, while the TCRdb copy is restricted to in-frame clones and leaves out a portion. V and J calls and clone size are copied from that table; D and trimming were computed from the DNA. The table has under 75,000 clones, approximately 86% seen once. The V call is TRBV5-1, the J call TRBJ1-4; a possible D gene is TRBD1 (6 bases). Sequenced sample: peripheral blood. This clonotype was obtained from a woman aged 80 or older with active COVID-19. As DNA, the CDR3 is TGCGCCAGCAGTACACAGGGAACTAATGAAAAACTGTTTTTT. Its translation: CASSTQGTNEKLFF.